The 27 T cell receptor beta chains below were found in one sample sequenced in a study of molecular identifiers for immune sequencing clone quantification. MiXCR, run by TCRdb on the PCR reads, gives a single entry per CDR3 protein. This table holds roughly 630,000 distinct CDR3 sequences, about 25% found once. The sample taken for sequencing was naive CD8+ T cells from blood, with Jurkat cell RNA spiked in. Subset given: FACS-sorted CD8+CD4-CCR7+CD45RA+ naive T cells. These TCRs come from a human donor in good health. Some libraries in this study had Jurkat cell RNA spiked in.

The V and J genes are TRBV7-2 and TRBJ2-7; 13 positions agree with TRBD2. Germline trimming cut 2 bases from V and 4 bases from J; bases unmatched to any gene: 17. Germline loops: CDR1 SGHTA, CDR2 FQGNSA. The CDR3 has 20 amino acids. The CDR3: CASSLYPTGTSGTDQYEQYF. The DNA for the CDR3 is TGTGCCAGCAGCTTATATCCCACCGGGACTAGCGGGACAGACCAATACGAGCAGTACTTC.

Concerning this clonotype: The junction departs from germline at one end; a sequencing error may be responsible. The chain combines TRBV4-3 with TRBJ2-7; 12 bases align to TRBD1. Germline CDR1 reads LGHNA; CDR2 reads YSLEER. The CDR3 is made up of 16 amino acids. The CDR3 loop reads CASNQDTGTGGYAHSF. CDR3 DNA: TGCGCCAGCAACCAAGACACCGGGACAGGGGGCTACGCGCACTCCTTC.

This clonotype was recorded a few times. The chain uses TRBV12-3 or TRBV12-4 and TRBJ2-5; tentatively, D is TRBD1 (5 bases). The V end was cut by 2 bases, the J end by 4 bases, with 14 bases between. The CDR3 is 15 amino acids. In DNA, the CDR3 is TGTGCCAGCAGTTTATCGGACCTAACAGGAGAGACCCAGTACTTC. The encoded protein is CASSLSDLTGETQYF.

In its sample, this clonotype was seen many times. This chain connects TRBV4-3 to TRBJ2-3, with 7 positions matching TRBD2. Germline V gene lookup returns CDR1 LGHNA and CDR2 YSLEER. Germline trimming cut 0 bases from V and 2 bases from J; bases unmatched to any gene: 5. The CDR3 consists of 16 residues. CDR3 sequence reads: CASSQERLAVTDTQYF. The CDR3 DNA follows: TGCGCCAGCAGCCAAGAACGCCTAGCGGTCACAGATACGCAGTATTTT.

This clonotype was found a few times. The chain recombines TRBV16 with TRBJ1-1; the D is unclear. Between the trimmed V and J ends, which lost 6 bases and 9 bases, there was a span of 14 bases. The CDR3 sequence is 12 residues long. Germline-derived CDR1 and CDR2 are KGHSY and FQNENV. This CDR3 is CASRGFLMQAFF. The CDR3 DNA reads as TGTGCCAGCAGAGGGTTTCTAATGCAAGCTTTCTTT.

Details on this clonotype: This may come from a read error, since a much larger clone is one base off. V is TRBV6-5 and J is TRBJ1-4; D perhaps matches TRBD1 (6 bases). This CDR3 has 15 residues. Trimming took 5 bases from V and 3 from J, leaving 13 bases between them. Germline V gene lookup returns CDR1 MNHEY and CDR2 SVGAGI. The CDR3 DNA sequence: TGTGCCAGCAGTGGCTGGGGGCTTGCTAATGAAAAACTGTTTTTT. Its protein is CASSGWGLANEKLFF.

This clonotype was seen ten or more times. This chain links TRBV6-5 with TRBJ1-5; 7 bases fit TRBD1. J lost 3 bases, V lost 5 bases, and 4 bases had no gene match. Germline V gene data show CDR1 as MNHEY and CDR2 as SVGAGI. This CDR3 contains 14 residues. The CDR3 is CASSRQGANQPQHF. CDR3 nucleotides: TGTGCCAGCAGTAGACAGGGTGCCAATCAGCCCCAGCATTTT.

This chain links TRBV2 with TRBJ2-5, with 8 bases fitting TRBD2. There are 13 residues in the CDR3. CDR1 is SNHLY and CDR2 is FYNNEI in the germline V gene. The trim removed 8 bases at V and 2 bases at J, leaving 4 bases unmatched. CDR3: CASPGLAQETQYF. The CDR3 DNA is TGTGCCAGCCCTGGACTAGCTCAAGAGACCCAGTACTTC.

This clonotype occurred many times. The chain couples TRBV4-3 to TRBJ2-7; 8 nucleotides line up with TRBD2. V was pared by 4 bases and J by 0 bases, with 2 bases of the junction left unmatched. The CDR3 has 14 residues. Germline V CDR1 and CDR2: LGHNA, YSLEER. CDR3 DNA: TGCGCCAGCAGCCCTAGCGGGTACTCCTACGAGCAGTACTTC. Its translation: CASSPSGYSYEQYF.

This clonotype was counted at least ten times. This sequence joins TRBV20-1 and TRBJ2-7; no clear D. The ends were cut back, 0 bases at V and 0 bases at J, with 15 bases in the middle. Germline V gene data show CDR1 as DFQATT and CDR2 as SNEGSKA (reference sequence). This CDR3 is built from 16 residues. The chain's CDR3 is CSARDFVGASSYEQYF. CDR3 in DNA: TGCAGTGCTAGAGATTTCGTTGGTGCGAGCTCCTACGAGCAGTACTTC.

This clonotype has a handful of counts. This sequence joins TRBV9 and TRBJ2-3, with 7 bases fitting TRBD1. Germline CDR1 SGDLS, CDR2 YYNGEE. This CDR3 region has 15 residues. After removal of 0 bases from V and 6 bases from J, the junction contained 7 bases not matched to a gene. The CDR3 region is CASSVGRRGLDTQYF. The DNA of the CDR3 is TGTGCCAGCAGCGTAGGGAGAAGGGGGCTCGATACGCAGTATTTT.

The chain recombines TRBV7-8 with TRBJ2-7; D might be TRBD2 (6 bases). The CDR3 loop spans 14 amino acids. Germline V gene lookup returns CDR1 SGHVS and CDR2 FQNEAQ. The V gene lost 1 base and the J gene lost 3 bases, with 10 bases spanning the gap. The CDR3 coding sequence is TGTGCCAGCAGCTTAGGGTGGGGGGACTACGAGCAGTACTTC. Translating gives CASSLGWGDYEQYF. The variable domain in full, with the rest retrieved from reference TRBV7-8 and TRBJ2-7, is GAGVSQSPRYKVAKRGQDVALRCDPISGHVSLFWYQQALGQGPEFLTYFQNEAQLDKSGLPSDRFFAERPEGSVSTLKIQRTQQEDSAVYLCASSLGWGDYEQYFGPGTRLTVT.

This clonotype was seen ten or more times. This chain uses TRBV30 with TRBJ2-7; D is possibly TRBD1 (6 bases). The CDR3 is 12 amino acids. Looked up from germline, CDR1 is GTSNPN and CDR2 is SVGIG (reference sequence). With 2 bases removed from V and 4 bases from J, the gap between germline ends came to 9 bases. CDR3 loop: CAWSRDMYEQYF. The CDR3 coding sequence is TGTGCCTGGAGTCGGGACATGTACGAGCAGTACTTC.

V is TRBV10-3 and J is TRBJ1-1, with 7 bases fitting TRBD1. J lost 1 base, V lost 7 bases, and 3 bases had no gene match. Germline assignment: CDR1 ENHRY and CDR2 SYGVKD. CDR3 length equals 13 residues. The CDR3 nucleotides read TGTGCCATCAATCAGGGGGAGAACACTGAAGCTTTCTTT. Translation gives CAINQGENTEAFF.

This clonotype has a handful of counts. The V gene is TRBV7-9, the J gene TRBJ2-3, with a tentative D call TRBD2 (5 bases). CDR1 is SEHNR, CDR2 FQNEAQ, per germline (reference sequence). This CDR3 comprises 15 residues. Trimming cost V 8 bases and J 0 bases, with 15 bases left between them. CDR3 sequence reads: CASPPLSGSTDTQYF. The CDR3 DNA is TGTGCCAGCCCCCCCCTCAGCGGTAGCACAGATACGCAGTATTTT.

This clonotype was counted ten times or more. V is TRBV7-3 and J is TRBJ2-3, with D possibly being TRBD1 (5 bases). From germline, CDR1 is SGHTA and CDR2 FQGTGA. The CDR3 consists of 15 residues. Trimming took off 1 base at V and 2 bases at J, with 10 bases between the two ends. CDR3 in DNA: TGTGCCAGCAGCTTAAGTGGGGCCCTCACAGATACGCAGTATTTT. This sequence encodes CASSLSGALTDTQYF.

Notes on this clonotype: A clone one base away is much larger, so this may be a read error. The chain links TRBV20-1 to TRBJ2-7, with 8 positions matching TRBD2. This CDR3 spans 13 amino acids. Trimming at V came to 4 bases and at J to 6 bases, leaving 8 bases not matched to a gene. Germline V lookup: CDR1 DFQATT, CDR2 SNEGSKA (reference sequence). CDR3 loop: CSANLGLVLEQYF. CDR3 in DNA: TGCAGTGCTAACCTGGGACTAGTGCTCGAGCAGTACTTC.

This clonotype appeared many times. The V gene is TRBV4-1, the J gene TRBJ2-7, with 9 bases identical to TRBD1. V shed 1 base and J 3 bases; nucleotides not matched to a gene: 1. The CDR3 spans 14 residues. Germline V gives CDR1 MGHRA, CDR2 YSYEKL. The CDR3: CASSQVGQGYEQYF. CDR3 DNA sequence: TGCGCCAGCAGCCAAGTGGGACAGGGCTACGAGCAGTACTTC.

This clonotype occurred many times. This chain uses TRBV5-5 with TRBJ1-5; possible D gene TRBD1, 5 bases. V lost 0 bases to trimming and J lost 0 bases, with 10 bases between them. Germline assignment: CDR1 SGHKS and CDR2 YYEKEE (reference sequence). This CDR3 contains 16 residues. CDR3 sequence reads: CASSLVGGGSNQPQHF. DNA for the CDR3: TGTGCCAGCAGCTTGGTCGGCGGGGGTAGCAATCAGCCCCAGCATTTT.

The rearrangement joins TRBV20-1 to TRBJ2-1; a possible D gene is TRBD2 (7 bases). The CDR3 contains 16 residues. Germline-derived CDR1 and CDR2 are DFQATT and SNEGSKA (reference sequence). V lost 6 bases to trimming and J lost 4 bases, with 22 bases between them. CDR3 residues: CSANIRGRGPYNEQFF. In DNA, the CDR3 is TGCAGTGCCAACATTCGTGGGCGGGGGCCTTACAATGAGCAGTTCTTC.

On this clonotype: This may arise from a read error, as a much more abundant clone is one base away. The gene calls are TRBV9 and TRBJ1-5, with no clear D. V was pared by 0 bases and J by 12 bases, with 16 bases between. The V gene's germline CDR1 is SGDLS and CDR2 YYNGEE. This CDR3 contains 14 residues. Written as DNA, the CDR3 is TGTGCCAGCAGCGTAGACGGGGAGCTCCGGCGCCAGCATTTT. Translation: CASSVDGELRRQHF.

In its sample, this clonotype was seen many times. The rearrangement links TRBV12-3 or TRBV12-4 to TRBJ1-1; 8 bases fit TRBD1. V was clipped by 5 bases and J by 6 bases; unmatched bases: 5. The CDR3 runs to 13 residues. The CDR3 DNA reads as TGTGCCAGCAGTCAGGACAGGGCCCCTGAAGCTTTCTTT. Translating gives CASSQDRAPEAFF.

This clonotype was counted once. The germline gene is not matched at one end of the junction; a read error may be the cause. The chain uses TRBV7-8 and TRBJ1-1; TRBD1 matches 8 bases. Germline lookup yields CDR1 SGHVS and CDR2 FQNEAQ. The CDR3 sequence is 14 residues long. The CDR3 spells CASSLRTGYTEAYF. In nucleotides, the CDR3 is TGTGCCAGCAGCCTCCGGACAGGGTACACTGAAGCTTACTTT. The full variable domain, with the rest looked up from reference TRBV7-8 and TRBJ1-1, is GAGVSQSPRYKVAKRGQDVALRCDPISGHVSLFWYQQALGQGPEFLTYFQNEAQLDKSGLPSDRFFAERPEGSVSTLKIQRTQQEDSAVYLCASSLRTGYTEAYFGQGTRLTVV.

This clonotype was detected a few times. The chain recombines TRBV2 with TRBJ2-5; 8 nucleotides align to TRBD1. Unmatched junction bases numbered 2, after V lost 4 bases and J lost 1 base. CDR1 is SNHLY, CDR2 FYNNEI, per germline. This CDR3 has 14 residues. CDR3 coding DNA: TGTGCCAGCAGTGGTCAGGGGGCCCAAGAGACCCAGTACTTC. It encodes CASSGQGAQETQYF.

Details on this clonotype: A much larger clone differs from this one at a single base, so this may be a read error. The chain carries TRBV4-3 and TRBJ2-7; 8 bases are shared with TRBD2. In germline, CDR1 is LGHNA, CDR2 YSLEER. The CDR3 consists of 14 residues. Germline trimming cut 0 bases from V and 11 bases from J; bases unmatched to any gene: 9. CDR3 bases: TGCGCCAGCAGCCAAGATCTGACTAGCGTGGCGGAGTACTTC. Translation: CASSQDLTSVAEYF.

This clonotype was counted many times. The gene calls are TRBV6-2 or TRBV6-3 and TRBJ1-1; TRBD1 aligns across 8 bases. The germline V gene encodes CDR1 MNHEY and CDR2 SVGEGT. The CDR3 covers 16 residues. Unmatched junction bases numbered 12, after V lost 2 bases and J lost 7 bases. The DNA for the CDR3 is TGTGCCAGCAGTTACCCGGTCGAGGGACAGGACCTTGAAGCTTTCTTT. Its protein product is CASSYPVEGQDLEAFF.

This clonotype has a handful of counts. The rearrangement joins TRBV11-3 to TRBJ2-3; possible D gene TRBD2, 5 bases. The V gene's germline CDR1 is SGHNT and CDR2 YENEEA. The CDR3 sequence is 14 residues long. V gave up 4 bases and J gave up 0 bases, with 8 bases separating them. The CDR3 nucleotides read TGTGCCAGCAGCTCGGGGTCCAGCACAGATACGCAGTATTTT. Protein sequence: CASSSGSSTDTQYF.